This T cell receptor beta chain was sequenced for a study of blood T cell repertoires in COVID-19. The wider study: Sources were T cells, B-cell-depleted T cells, or PBMCs; the material itself was cDNA or gDNA.

How the authors handled the data: Reference gene primer amplification in the assay estimated nucleated cell counts. The method was immunoSEQ multiplex PCR; TCRdb's version includes in-frame clones alone and lacks a portion of them. V, J and clone size are those of that table, while D and trimming were read from the DNA. This sample has around 78,000 clones, with over 80% found just once. This clone was detected only once. The CDR3 is 19 residues long. Trimming took 3 bases from V and 4 from J; bases not matched to a gene: 19. Germline loops: CDR1 LNHDA, CDR2 SQIVND (reference sequence). Sequenced input: peripheral blood. The receptor was isolated from a human donor in a cohort sampled during active COVID-19. V and J are TRBV19 and TRBJ2-3; the match to TRBD1 covers 7 bases. The CDR3 sequence is CASSIIGDSWDSPPDTQYF. The CDR3 DNA reads as TGTGCCAGTAGTATCATAGGGGACAGTTGGGATTCCCCCCCAGATACGCAGTATTTT.